This passage covers 24 T cell receptor beta chains from one sample sequenced in a study of preoperative IRX-2 immunotherapy in early breast cancer. Sample treatment: preoperative locoregional IRX-2 cytokine immunotherapy. TCRdb's table, derived via immunoSEQ multiplex PCR, lists solely in-frame clones and lacks some. Of over 60,000 clones detected, approximately 93% appear once; the ten largest clones hold 1.5% to 2%. The specimen was collected from a patient treated with IRX-2 immunotherapy. The receptors were gathered from a human donor with breast cancer.

The rearrangement links TRBV4-3 to TRBJ2-1, with D perhaps TRBD2 (5 bases). The CDR3 length is 15 residues. The V end was cut by 4 bases, the J end by 0 bases, with 10 bases between. CDR1 and CDR2 from the germline V gene are LGHNA and YSLEER. The CDR3 nucleotides are TGCGCCAGCAGCCGACTAAGTAGCTCCTACAATGAGCAGTTCTTC. This gives the protein CASSRLSSSYNEQFF.

V is TRBV19 and J is TRBJ2-3; TRBD2 aligns across 8 bases. V was pared by 5 bases and J by 1 base, with 8 bases of the junction left unmatched. Germline V gives CDR1 LNHDA, CDR2 SQIVND (reference sequence). This CDR3 is built from 16 residues. The DNA of the CDR3 is TGTGCCAGTAGTCCGATACGGCGGGGGGGCACAGATACGCAGTATTTT. Its translation is CASSPIRRGGTDTQYF.

The chain combines TRBV11-2 with TRBJ2-1, with 8 bases lining up with TRBD2. Germline loops: CDR1 SGHAT, CDR2 FQNNGV. Germline trimming cut 2 bases from V and 15 bases from J; bases unmatched to any gene: 6. This CDR3 is built from 12 residues. Here the CDR3 DNA reads TGTGCCAGCAGCTTAAGTAGCGGGATTCCGTTCTTC. Protein: CASSLSSGIPFF.

In this sample, this clone turned up once. The chain employs TRBV28 and TRBJ2-7; D gene uncertain. Germline values: CDR1 MDHEN, CDR2 SYDVKM. V was pared by 2 bases and J by 2 bases, with 13 bases between. CDR3 length equals 15 residues. DNA of the CDR3: TGTGCCAGCAGTTTAATGCCTAATAGGGCCTACGAGCAGTACTTC. Protein sequence: CASSLMPNRAYEQYF.

The rearrangement uses TRBV14 and TRBJ2-5; maybe TRBD2 (6 bases). The CDR3 totals 15 residues. V was trimmed by 7 bases and J by 1 base, leaving 16 bases between them. CDR1 is SGHDN, CDR2 FVKESK, per germline. CDR3 in amino acids: CASNNPGAGQETQYF. Here the CDR3 DNA reads TGTGCCAGCAACAATCCGGGAGCGGGCCAAGAGACCCAGTACTTC.

The chain couples TRBV19 to TRBJ1-1, with TRBD1 as a possible D gene (5 bases). CDR1 is LNHDA and CDR2 is SQIVND in the germline V gene (reference sequence). The CDR3 contains 14 residues. V shed 7 bases and J shed 3 bases, with 15 bases lying between them. The CDR3 reads CASTLTGGDTEAFF. Written as DNA, the CDR3 is TGTGCCAGTACATTGACGGGGGGAGACACTGAAGCTTTCTTT.

V gene TRBV4-1 combines with J gene TRBJ1-2; 7 bases align to TRBD1. In germline, CDR1 is MGHRA, CDR2 YSYEKL. Trimming took 3 bases from V and 2 from J; bases not matched to a gene: 6. The CDR3 extends over 15 amino acids. Here the CDR3 reads CASSQSTGFNYGYTF. In DNA, the CDR3 is TGCGCCAGCAGCCAGTCGACAGGGTTCAACTATGGCTACACCTTC.

The chain employs TRBV7-2 and TRBJ1-4; D remains unclear. V shed 2 bases and J shed 4 bases, with 8 bases lying between them. Germline V gene data show CDR1 as SGHTA and CDR2 as FQGNSA. This CDR3 comprises 14 residues. The CDR3: CASSLYRLNEKLFF. The CDR3 DNA follows: TGTGCCAGCAGCTTATACAGACTTAATGAAAAACTGTTTTTT. The entire variable domain, with the rest obtained from reference TRBV7-2 and TRBJ1-4, is as follows: GAGVSQSPSNKVTEKGKDVELRCDPISGHTALYWYRQSLGQGLEFLIYFQGNSAPDKSGLPSDRFSAERTGGSVSTLTIQRTQQEDSAVYLCASSLYRLNEKLFFGSGTQLSVL.

This sequence joins TRBV6-1 and TRBJ2-3; 11 bases map to TRBD2. Germline trimming cut 7 bases from V and 5 bases from J; bases unmatched to any gene: 8. From germline, CDR1 is MNHNS and CDR2 SASEGT. There are 15 residues in the CDR3. CDR3 sequence reads: CASNRLAGGKDTQYF. CDR3 bases: TGTGCCAGCAATCGGCTAGCGGGGGGAAAAGATACGCAGTATTTT.

V usage is TRBV5-8 and J usage is TRBJ2-3; D remains ambiguous. Germline V gene lookup returns CDR1 SGHTS and CDR2 YDEGEE. Trimming removed 1 base at V and 2 bases at J, with 11 bases between. The CDR3 length is 15 residues. In DNA form, the CDR3 reads TGTGCCAGCAGCTTGCCCCCGACGATCACAGATACGCAGTATTTT. This encodes CASSLPPTITDTQYF.

The chain employs TRBV10-3 and TRBJ2-7; 7 bases fit TRBD1. This CDR3 is built from 14 residues. Germline CDR1 is ENHRY and CDR2 is SYGVKD. The V segment lost 4 bases and the J segment 2 bases; nucleotides outside the gene matches: 5. CDR3 region: CAISVGDRAYEQYF. The CDR3, as DNA: TGTGCCATCAGTGTTGGGGACAGAGCCTACGAGCAGTACTTC.

The V call is TRBV5-6, the J call TRBJ1-5, with D hard to call. CDR1 is SGHDT, CDR2 YYEEEE, per germline. The V and J ends lost 0 bases and 4 bases respectively, with 5 bases between them. CDR3 length: 13 residues. The CDR3 protein is CASSLGRNQPQHF. The DNA for the CDR3 is TGTGCCAGCAGCTTGGGCAGGAATCAGCCCCAGCATTTT.

Comment on this clone: Other DNA sequences within the sample encode an identical CDR3. The chain carries TRBV28 and TRBJ1-5; D is ambiguous. The CDR3 spans 12 residues. Germline CDR1 reads MDHEN; CDR2 reads SYDVKM. V was cut by 4 bases and J by 2 bases, with 3 bases left in between. This CDR3 is CASSSGNQPQHF. CDR3 nucleotides: TGTGCCAGCAGTTCCGGCAATCAGCCCCAGCATTTT.

This chain links TRBV19 with TRBJ1-2, with 9 bases identical to TRBD1. From germline, CDR1 is LNHDA and CDR2 SQIVND (reference sequence). With 6 bases clipped from V and 6 bases from J, the junction kept 5 bases outside the gene matches. The CDR3 length is 13 residues. CDR3 protein: CASSGTGYDGYTF. The CDR3 nucleotides read TGTGCCAGTAGCGGGACAGGGTATGATGGCTACACCTTC.

The rearrangement joins TRBV7-9 to TRBJ1-1; D is undetermined. The germline gives CDR1 SEHNR, CDR2 FQNEAQ (reference sequence). This CDR3 contains 12 residues. Trimming stripped 3 bases from V and 1 base from J, with 3 bases between. The CDR3 sequence: CASSFQNTEAFF. In DNA, the CDR3 is TGTGCCAGCAGCTTTCAGAACACTGAAGCTTTCTTT.

This clone was seen a single time. This chain uses TRBV19 with TRBJ2-2, with 9 bases that match TRBD2. CDR3 length: 14 amino acids. The germline V gene has CDR1 LNHDA and CDR2 SQIVND (reference sequence). J was trimmed by 7 bases and V by 6 bases; bases with no gene match: 6. In nucleotides, the CDR3 is TGTGCCAGTAGCCAGCGGGAGGCGGGCGGGGAGCTGTTTTTT. This translates into CASSQREAGGELFF.

The chain joins TRBV14 to TRBJ2-3, with 10 bases matching TRBD2. Germline CDR1 and CDR2: SGHDN and FVKESK. With 3 bases clipped from V and 3 bases from J, the junction kept 15 bases outside the gene matches. This CDR3 region has 19 residues. CDR3 in amino acids: CASSQGGKRGGSLTDTQYF. CDR3 sequence (DNA): TGTGCCAGCAGCCAGGGGGGTAAGCGGGGGGGCAGTTTAACAGATACGCAGTATTTT.

This sequence joins TRBV27 and TRBJ1-6; 8 nucleotides line up with TRBD1. CDR1 is MNHEY, CDR2 SMNVEV, per germline (reference sequence). This CDR3 has 15 amino acids. J lost 11 bases, V lost 7 bases, and 13 bases had no gene match. CDR3 coding DNA: TGTGCCAGCACCTCAATCGGGACAGGCCTAACACCCCTCCACTTT. This sequence encodes CASTSIGTGLTPLHF.

The chain joins TRBV9 to TRBJ2-2; no firm D call. The CDR3 runs to 15 residues. Germline V lookup: CDR1 SGDLS, CDR2 YYNGEE. The germline V and J ends were trimmed by 8 bases and 8 bases, with 22 bases remaining between them. CDR3 region: CASNRGVLTPGELFF. The DNA for the CDR3 is TGTGCCAGTAACCGTGGAGTTCTAACACCGGGGGAGCTGTTTTTT.

This chain joins TRBV5-1 and TRBJ2-3; TRBD2 might be the D (5 bases). The CDR3 has 12 amino acids. The germline V gene encodes CDR1 SGHRS and CDR2 YFSETQ. V shed 4 bases and J shed 4 bases, with 7 bases lying between them. In DNA form, the CDR3 reads TGCGCCAGCAGCCGCGGGTCAGATACGCAGTATTTT. Its translation: CASSRGSDTQYF.

This chain joins TRBV2 and TRBJ1-5; 8 bases match TRBD1. V lost 3 bases, J lost 6 bases, and 4 bases stayed unmatched. In germline, CDR1 is SNHLY, CDR2 FYNNEI. The CDR3 consists of 14 residues. CDR3 in DNA: TGTGCCAGCAGTGACCGGACAGGGCGTCAGCCCCAGCATTTT. Its protein product is CASSDRTGRQPQHF.

The chain carries TRBV6-1 and TRBJ2-5, with 11 positions matching TRBD2. The J call may be wrong; the DNA end is better matched by TRBJ2-7. Germline V gene data show CDR1 as MNHNS and CDR2 as SASEGT. The CDR3 is 15 residues long. The CDR3 DNA is TGTGCCAGCAGGCTGGGGACTAGCGGAGCCTACGAGCAGTACTTC. Its translation: CASRLGTSGAYEQYF.

The chain combines TRBV18 with TRBJ2-3; 12 nucleotides line up with TRBD2. With V trimmed by 1 base and J by 0 bases, 8 bases remained unmatched. CDR1 KGHSH and CDR2 LQKENI come from the germline V gene. This CDR3 is built from 19 residues. The CDR3 sequence is CASSPRLTSGGSSTDTQYF. DNA of the CDR3: TGTGCCAGCTCACCACGACTTACTAGCGGGGGGTCTAGCACAGATACGCAGTATTTT.

The rearrangement joins TRBV11-2 to TRBJ2-2; D ambiguous. CDR1 is SGHAT, CDR2 FQNNGV, per germline. V shed 1 base and J shed 10 bases, with 4 bases lying between them. The CDR3 is made up of 11 amino acids. CDR3 in amino acids: CASSLGTELFF. The CDR3, as DNA: TGTGCCAGCAGCTTAGGGACGGAGCTGTTTTTT.